This note documents a single TCR beta chain sequence. This record comes from a study of T cell changes during pregnancy in multiple sclerosis. Repertoires were generated with immunoSEQ multiplex PCR, while TCRdb's copy carries only in-frame clones and drops some. The sample has about 48,000 clones; about 92% are singletons. Trimming removed 9 bases at V and 6 bases at J, with 11 bases between. CDR1 MNHEY and CDR2 SVGAGI come from the germline V gene. This CDR3 has 11 amino acids. The chain carries TRBV6-5 and TRBJ1-1; maybe TRBD1 (6 bases). This material consisted of CD4+ T cells from peripheral blood mononuclear cells, taken in the second trimester of pregnancy. The sequence came from a female donor in good health, enrolled as a control in a pregnancy study. The DNA for the CDR3 is TGTGCCAGTGAGGGACAATCTGAAGCTTTCTTT. It codes for CASEGQSEAFF.